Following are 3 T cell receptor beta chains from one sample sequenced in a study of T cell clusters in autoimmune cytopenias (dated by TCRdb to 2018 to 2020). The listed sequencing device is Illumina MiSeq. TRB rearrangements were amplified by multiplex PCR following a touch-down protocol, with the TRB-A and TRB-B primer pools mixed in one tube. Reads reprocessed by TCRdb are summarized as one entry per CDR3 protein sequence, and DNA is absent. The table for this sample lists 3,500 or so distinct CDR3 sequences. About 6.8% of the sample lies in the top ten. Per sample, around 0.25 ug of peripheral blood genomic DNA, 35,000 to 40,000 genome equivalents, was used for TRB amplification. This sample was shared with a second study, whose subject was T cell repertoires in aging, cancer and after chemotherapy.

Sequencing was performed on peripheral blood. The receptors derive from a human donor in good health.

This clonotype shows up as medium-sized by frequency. CDR3 region: CASRTSRDTEAFF. This sequence joins TRBV7-6 and TRBJ1-1. CDR3 size: 13 residues. Per germline, CDR1 SGHVS and CDR2 FNYEAQ.

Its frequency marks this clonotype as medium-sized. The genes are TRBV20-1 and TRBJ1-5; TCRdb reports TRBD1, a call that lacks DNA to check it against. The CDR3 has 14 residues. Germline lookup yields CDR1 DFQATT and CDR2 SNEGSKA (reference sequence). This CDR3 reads CSAYTGGGNQPQHF.

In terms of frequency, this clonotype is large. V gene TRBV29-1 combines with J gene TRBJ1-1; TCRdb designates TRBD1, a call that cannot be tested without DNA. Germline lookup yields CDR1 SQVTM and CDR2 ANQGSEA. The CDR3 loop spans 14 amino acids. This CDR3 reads CSFHDYRVYTEAFF.